Each of the 13 T cell receptor beta chains below was sequenced from the same sample in a study of patients and donors after allogeneic stem cell transplantation. TCRdb independently ran MiXCR on the RT-PCR reads; one entry per CDR3 protein. The sample lists about a million distinct CDR3 sequences; over 15% were seen once. The sequencing sample was made of blood, either unsorted or a sorted T cell fraction (not recorded which). Source of these receptors: a human donor who was either an allogeneic HSCT recipient or a stem cell or donor lymphocyte infusion donor (not recorded which). It is not recorded whose cells these are; they may come from a transplant donor.

The sample holds a few counts of this clonotype. The CDR3 reads CASSESIFLDSGNTIYF. CDR3 bases: TGTGCCAGCAGTGAATCGATTTTTTTAGATTCTGGAAACACCATATATTTT. V is TRBV2 and J is TRBJ1-3; D remains ambiguous. Germline V CDR1 and CDR2: SNHLY, FYNNEI. This CDR3 has 17 amino acids. V dropped 2 bases and J dropped 1 base, with 15 bases sitting between them.

The chain is built from TRBV15 and TRBJ1-1; D may be TRBD1 (5 bases). Germline CDR1 LNHNV, CDR2 YYDKDF (reference sequence). The CDR3 has 16 residues. V gave up 0 bases and J gave up 4 bases, with 15 bases separating them. The CDR3 nucleotides read TGTGCCACCAGCAGAGAAATTGGGACGGTGAGCACTGAAGCTTTCTTT. Its translation: CATSREIGTVSTEAFF.

The sample holds a few counts of this clonotype. This sequence joins TRBV21-1 and TRBJ2-7; TRBD2, the D gene given by the table, was not confirmed from the DNA. TRBV21-1 corresponds to a pseudogene. The CDR3 loop spans 16 amino acids. CDR3 amino acids: CASSIPRTSGSYEQYF. The DNA of the CDR3 is TGTGCCAGCAGCATTCCCCGGACTAGCGGGAGCTACGAGCAGTACTTC.

This clonotype has at least ten counts. The gene calls are TRBV29-1 and TRBJ2-1; 7 nucleotides agree with TRBD1. This CDR3 contains 18 residues. CDR1 and CDR2 from the germline V gene are SQVTM and ANQGSEA. V dropped 4 bases and J dropped 4; count of bases not matched to a gene: 19. The CDR3, as DNA: TGCAGCGTTGTGGTGGATCGAAGGGGGCTCGGGGAGTACAATGAGCAGTTCTTC. Its protein product is CSVVVDRRGLGEYNEQFF.

This clonotype appeared many times. The V call is TRBV12-3 or TRBV12-4, the J call TRBJ2-4; possibly TRBD2 for D (6 bases). The CDR3 totals 13 residues. V was shortened by 9 bases and J by 9 bases, with 18 bases between the two germline ends. The CDR3 DNA reads as TGTGCCAGTCGCCCCCCCGGGAGTGGCATTCAGTACTTC. Protein sequence: CASRPPGSGIQYF.

This clonotype was detected a few times. This chain links TRBV24-1 with TRBJ2-5; no firm D call. The V gene lost 1 base and the J gene lost 4 bases, with 6 bases spanning the gap. The CDR3 spans 13 residues. Germline V gene sequence: CDR1 KGHDR, CDR2 SFDVKD. The CDR3 nucleotides read TGTGCCACCAGTGATTTCTCGGGAGAGACCCAGTACTTC. It yields the protein CATSDFSGETQYF.

The chain recombines TRBV5-1 with TRBJ2-2, with D uncertain. The V end was cut by 2 bases, the J end by 0 bases, with 14 bases between. The CDR3 is 17 residues long. Germline V CDR1 and CDR2: SGHRS, YFSETQ. The CDR3 is CASSFIQAAANTGELFF. The CDR3 region has the DNA TGCGCCAGCAGCTTCATCCAGGCGGCAGCGAACACCGGGGAGCTGTTTTTT.

This clonotype was seen more than once but under ten times. This chain links TRBV20-1 with TRBJ1-1; the match to TRBD1 covers 7 bases. Per germline, CDR1 DFQATT and CDR2 SNEGSKA (reference sequence). V trimming: 5 bases; J trimming: 2 bases; junction bases outside the gene matches: 5. The CDR3 is 13 residues long. The CDR3 DNA is TGCAGTGCTCGCGGGGACAGCAACACTGAAGCTTTCTTT. Translation gives CSARGDSNTEAFF.

The chain employs TRBV6-2 or TRBV6-3 and TRBJ2-3; D might be TRBD2 (6 bases). Germline V lookup: CDR1 MNHEY, CDR2 SVGEGT. Trimming cost V 7 bases and J 2 bases, with 16 bases left between them. There are 15 residues in the CDR3. The chain's CDR3 is CASTISGSVTDTQYF. CDR3 nucleotide sequence: TGTGCCAGCACCATTAGCGGTTCGGTCACAGATACGCAGTATTTT.

V gene TRBV7-3 combines with J gene TRBJ2-7; D unclear. The CDR3 extends over 13 amino acids. Looked up from germline, CDR1 is SGHTA and CDR2 is FQGTGA. V was shortened by 0 bases and J by 3 bases, with 6 bases between the two germline ends. CDR3 bases: TGTGCCAGCAGCTTAACAGTATTCTACGAGCAGTACTTC. This codes for CASSLTVFYEQYF. The whole variable domain, remainder taken from reference TRBV7-3 and TRBJ2-7, is GAGVSQTPSNKVTEKGKYVELRCDPISGHTALYWYRQSLGQGPEFLIYFQGTGAADDSGLPNDRFFAVRPEGSVSTLKIQRTERGDSAVYLCASSLTVFYEQYFGPGTRLTVT.

This clonotype has only a few counts. CDR3 sequence: CASSQDLQDYTEAFF. CDR3 nucleotides: TGCGCCAGCAGCCAAGATCTACAGGATTACACTGAAGCTTTCTTT. V and J are TRBV4-3 and TRBJ1-1, with a weak D call TRBD1 (5 bases). Trimming shortened V by 0 bases and J by 3 bases, and 11 bases separated the two germline ends. Germline values: CDR1 LGHNA, CDR2 YSLEER. CDR3 size: 15 residues.

This clonotype has just a few counts. The rearrangement links TRBV10-3 to TRBJ2-1, with TRBD1 matching over 8 bases. The germline V gene encodes CDR1 ENHRY and CDR2 SYGVKD. V shed 8 bases, J shed 8 bases, and the junction held 5 bases outside the gene matches. The CDR3 runs to 12 residues. The CDR3 bases are TGTGCCATCGCGTCAGGGGGCCATGAGCAGTTCTTC. Protein product: CAIASGGHEQFF.

The chain joins TRBV19 to TRBJ1-1; 7 bases align to TRBD1. V trimming: 7 bases; J trimming: 10 bases; junction bases outside the gene matches: 15. The CDR3 extends over 14 amino acids. Germline V gene data show CDR1 as LNHDA and CDR2 as SQIVND (reference sequence). Written as DNA, the CDR3 is TGTGCCAGTATCCAGAGAGGGGGCGGAGTAGGAGCTTTCTTT. Its translation: CASIQRGGGVGAFF. Full variable domain (missing parts from reference TRBV19 and TRBJ1-1): DGGITQSPKYLFRKEGQNVTLSCEQNLNHDAMYWYRQDPGQGLRLIYYSQIVNDFQKGDIAEGYSVSREKKESFPLTVTSAQKNPTAFYLCASIQRGGGVGAFFGQGTRLTVV.